These 19 T cell receptor beta chains came from one sample sequenced in a study of T cell repertoires in cytomegalovirus infection. These receptors' targets are unknown. TCRdb recomputed calls from the reads with MiXCR, one row per CDR3 protein. The sample shows 45,000 to 55,000 distinct CDR3 sequences, about a fifth of them seen only once. The sample was CD8+ T cells from cultured PBMCs, taken from culture after CMV antigen stimulation. These receptors came from a human donor in good health (CMV status not recorded). Some clones in this sample may be carry-over from other donors' samples.

This clonotype has more than one count but fewer than ten. The chain carries TRBV7-8 and TRBJ2-1; 7 nucleotides match TRBD2. V was clipped by 0 bases and J by 9 bases; unmatched bases: 14. CDR3 length: 17 amino acids. Germline V gives CDR1 SGHVS, CDR2 FQNEAQ. CDR3 in DNA: TGTGCCAGCAGCTTAGCTAGGCCTAGCGGAGCCTACGGTGAGCAGTTCTTC. Protein product: CASSLARPSGAYGEQFF.

In its sample, this clonotype was seen a few times. The V gene is TRBV6-1, the J gene TRBJ1-6; D not resolved. Germline V gene lookup returns CDR1 MNHNS and CDR2 SASEGT. This CDR3 region has 13 residues. Trimming removed 2 bases from V and 11 bases from J, with 10 bases in between. DNA of the CDR3: TGTGCCAGCAGTGAATGGCCCGTCGCACCCCTCCACTTT. Its translation is CASSEWPVAPLHF.

In its sample, this clonotype was seen a few times. The chain employs TRBV4-3 and TRBJ2-1; D remains unclear. V was pared by 0 bases and J by 7 bases, with 13 bases between. Germline loops: CDR1 LGHNA, CDR2 YSLEER. This CDR3 comprises 15 residues. The CDR3 loop reads CASSQDLPRENEQFF. CDR3 nucleotide sequence: TGCGCCAGCAGCCAAGATTTACCAAGAGAAAATGAGCAGTTCTTC.

This clonotype was recorded many times. The rearrangement uses TRBV7-9 and TRBJ2-7; 11 bases are a match to TRBD1. Germline-derived CDR1 and CDR2 are SEHNR and FQNEAQ (reference sequence). The CDR3 is 14 amino acids. With 6 bases clipped from V and 3 bases from J, the junction kept 4 bases outside the gene matches. Here the CDR3 reads CASRPGTGGYEQYF. CDR3 bases: TGTGCCAGCAGGCCCGGGACAGGGGGCTACGAGCAGTACTTC.

On this clonotype itself: Given a much more abundant clone one base away, this may be a read error. This chain connects TRBV7-9 to TRBJ1-2; D is unresolved. Germline values: CDR1 SEHNR, CDR2 FQNEAQ (reference sequence). Trimming stripped 6 bases from V and 6 bases from J, with 14 bases between. This CDR3 comprises 13 residues. CDR3 nucleotides: TGTGCCAGCAGACCGGGCTGGCAGGATGGCTACACCTTC. Protein sequence: CASRPGWQDGYTF.

This clonotype was observed at least ten times. The chain has TRBV12-3 or TRBV12-4 and TRBJ2-7; D is uncertain. This CDR3 has 14 amino acids. V was shortened by 7 bases and J by 4 bases, with 17 bases between the two germline ends. CDR3: CASNSGSLLYEQYF. DNA for the CDR3: TGTGCCAGCAACTCTGGCAGTTTACTTTACGAGCAGTACTTC.

V and J are TRBV12-3 or TRBV12-4 and TRBJ2-1; D is unclear. The V and J ends lost 2 bases and 6 bases respectively, with 11 bases between them. The CDR3 contains 14 residues. The chain's CDR3 is CASSLFGLTNEQFF. The CDR3 DNA reads as TGTGCCAGCAGTTTATTTGGCCTGACCAATGAGCAGTTCTTC.

This clonotype came up a few times. V usage is TRBV4-3 and J usage is TRBJ2-1; weak D call: TRBD1 (5 bases). This CDR3 has 14 amino acids. Looked up from germline, CDR1 is LGHNA and CDR2 is YSLEER. V was clipped by 1 base and J by 4 bases, with 8 bases between them. The CDR3 bases are TGCGCCAGCAGCCAAGGGGCAGGGTACAATGAGCAGTTCTTC. It codes for CASSQGAGYNEQFF.

This clonotype has at least ten counts. This chain's CDR3 is CASSYTIRDSRGYTF. CDR3 nucleotides: TGTGCCAGCAGCTACACCATCAGGGACTCGAGGGGCTACACCTTC. The J gene is TRBJ1-2, the V gene TRBV6-2 or TRBV6-3; D may be TRBD1 (5 bases). The germline V gene encodes CDR1 MNHEY and CDR2 SVGEGT. The V gene lost 6 bases and the J gene lost 8 bases, with 22 bases spanning the gap. CDR3 length: 15 amino acids.

This clonotype was seen many times. The J gene is TRBJ2-2, the V gene TRBV12-3 or TRBV12-4; D is unclear. CDR3 length: 13 residues. The ends were cut back, 2 bases at V and 9 bases at J, with 10 bases in the middle. CDR3 DNA sequence: TGTGCCAGCAGTTTAAGTGTGGCATGGGAGCTGTTTTTT. It encodes CASSLSVAWELFF.

V gene TRBV11-2 combines with J gene TRBJ2-7, with 7 bases that match TRBD1. Germline lookup yields CDR1 SGHAT and CDR2 FQNNGV. The CDR3 covers 15 residues. The V and J ends lost 4 bases and 5 bases, in that order; junction bases with no gene match: 11. This CDR3 reads CASSWRQGLRNEQYF. In DNA, the CDR3 is TGTGCCAGCAGCTGGAGACAGGGCCTCCGGAACGAGCAGTACTTC. The full variable domain, its missing parts supplied by reference TRBV11-2 and TRBJ2-7, is EAGVAQSPRYKIIEKRQSVAFWCNPISGHATLYWYQQILGQGPKLLIQFQNNGVVDDSQLPKDRFSAERLKGVDSTLKIQPAKLEDSAVYLCASSWRQGLRNEQYFGPGTRLTVT.

This clonotype came up a few times. CDR3 DNA: TGTGCCAGCAGCTTAGGATGGTCCGGGGAGCTGTTTTTT. Translation gives CASSLGWSGELFF. The rearrangement uses TRBV11-2 and TRBJ2-2, with D unresolved. The germline V gene encodes CDR1 SGHAT and CDR2 FQNNGV. This CDR3 spans 13 amino acids. V shed 1 base and J shed 6 bases, with 6 bases lying between them.

The chain carries TRBV6-2 or TRBV6-3 and TRBJ2-7; D call uncertain. This CDR3 is 11 amino acids long. V shed 2 bases and J shed 5 bases, with 4 bases lying between them. Germline V gene data show CDR1 as MNHEY and CDR2 as SVGEGT. CDR3 DNA: TGTGCCAGCAGTTACACGAACGAGCAGTACTTC. It encodes CASSYTNEQYF.

This clonotype was counted at least ten times. The rearrangement links TRBV7-8 to TRBJ2-5, with 10 nucleotides matching TRBD2. The CDR3 contains 15 residues. Germline V lookup: CDR1 SGHVS, CDR2 FQNEAQ. V shed 5 bases and J 3 bases; nucleotides not matched to a gene: 6. CDR3 sequence: CASSKLAGREETQYF. The CDR3 coding sequence is TGTGCCAGCAGCAAACTAGCGGGAAGAGAAGAGACCCAGTACTTC.

Here the CDR3 reads CASSVWDSYNEQFF. The CDR3 DNA follows: TGTGCCAGCAGCGTATGGGACAGCTACAATGAGCAGTTCTTC. V gene TRBV9 combines with J gene TRBJ2-1; 7 positions agree with TRBD1. This CDR3 comprises 14 residues. Germline CDR1 reads SGDLS; CDR2 reads YYNGEE. Losses at the gene ends were 1 base for V and 3 bases for J; bases not matched to a gene: 1. Full variable domain (outside the CDR3, taken from reference TRBV9 and TRBJ2-1): DSGVTQTPKHLITATGQRVTLRCSPRSGDLSVYWYQQSLDQGLQFLIQYYNGEERAKGNILERFSAQQFPDLHSELNLSSLELGDSALYFCASSVWDSYNEQFFGPGTRLTVL.

This clonotype was counted a few times. The rearrangement links TRBV24-1 to TRBJ2-3, with no clear D. V dropped 4 bases and J dropped 2 bases, with 18 bases sitting between them. Germline loops: CDR1 KGHDR, CDR2 SFDVKD. The CDR3 length is 17 residues. The DNA of the CDR3 is TGTGCCACCAGTGACGGCGGCCTCGCAAGACCCACAGATACGCAGTATTTT. Protein: CATSDGGLARPTDTQYF.

This clonotype was counted a few times. A single base separates this from a much larger clone, so it may be a read error. CDR3 residues: CASSLASPGTDYNYDYTF. The CDR3 DNA sequence: TGTGCCAGCAGCTTAGCGAGTCCCGGGACAGACTACAACTATGACTACACCTTC. The chain couples TRBV7-2 to TRBJ1-2, with 7 bases lining up with TRBD1. This CDR3 has 18 residues. CDR1 SGHTA and CDR2 FQGNSA come from the germline V gene.

This clonotype was seen at least ten times. This chain links TRBV12-3 or TRBV12-4 with TRBJ1-5, with unresolved D. The CDR3 consists of 16 residues. V gave up 3 bases and J gave up 4 bases, with 16 bases separating them. The DNA of the CDR3 is TGTGCCAGCAGTTTTCTTCGGGAGGATCCAAATCAGCCCCAGCATTTT. Translated: CASSFLREDPNQPQHF.

This clonotype was picked up one time. This chain links TRBV19 with TRBJ1-1, with no clear D. CDR3 length equals 16 residues. CDR1 and CDR2 (germline): LNHDA, SQIVND (reference sequence). Trimming removed 3 bases at V and 1 base at J, with 15 bases between. The CDR3 loop is CASSIWSDTENTEAFF. CDR3 in DNA: TGTGCCAGTAGTATTTGGTCCGACACCGAGAACACTGAAGCTTTCTTT.